These 21 T cell receptor beta chains were sequenced from one sample in a study of OX40 agonist ivuxolimab in advanced cancers. Repertoires were generated with immunoSEQ multiplex PCR, while TCRdb's copy carries only in-frame clones and drops some. This repertoire shows about 26,000 clones, around three quarters found once; its top ten account for approximately 15%. The input for sequencing was CD4+ or CD8+ T cells sorted from blood, taken in a trial of the OX40 agonist ivuxolimab. The receptors derive from an adult with an advanced solid tumor such as melanoma, head and neck, liver or kidney cancer.

The chain links TRBV2 to TRBJ2-3; TRBD2 matches 8 bases. Germline V gene lookup returns CDR1 SNHLY and CDR2 FYNNEI. This CDR3 is built from 15 residues. Germline trimming cut 5 bases from V and 2 bases from J; bases unmatched to any gene: 6. The CDR3, as DNA: TGTGCCAGCAGTCTTAGCGGGGCGTACACAGATACGCAGTATTTT. This sequence encodes CASSLSGAYTDTQYF.

V and J are TRBV7-3 and TRBJ1-1; 9 bases line up with TRBD1. V shed 5 bases and J 3 bases; nucleotides not matched to a gene: 7. The CDR3 totals 15 residues. The germline V gene encodes CDR1 SGHTA and CDR2 FQGTGA. The CDR3 spells CASSGGTGTYTEAFF. The CDR3 DNA sequence: TGTGCCAGCAGCGGGGGGACAGGGACATACACTGAAGCTTTCTTT.

The rearrangement uses TRBV5-8 and TRBJ2-1; 7 bases line up with TRBD1. The CDR3 runs 15 residues. Germline V gene sequence: CDR1 SGHTS, CDR2 YDEGEE. Germline trimming cut 0 bases from V and 2 bases from J; bases unmatched to any gene: 2. CDR3 residues: CASSLVGTAYNEQFF. In nucleotides, the CDR3 is TGTGCCAGCAGCTTGGTAGGGACAGCCTACAATGAGCAGTTCTTC.

V usage is TRBV10-3 and J usage is TRBJ2-2, with 10 bases identical to TRBD1. V shed 5 bases and J 5 bases; nucleotides not matched to a gene: 11. The length of the CDR3 is 17 residues. Germline V CDR1 and CDR2: ENHRY, SYGVKD. The CDR3 sequence is CAISSIEDRGRTGELFF. Here the CDR3 DNA reads TGTGCCATCAGTTCAATCGAGGACAGGGGGAGGACCGGGGAGCTGTTTTTT.

This chain joins TRBV5-6 and TRBJ2-7; D may be TRBD1 or TRBD2 (6 bases each). This CDR3 comprises 16 residues. The germline V and J ends were trimmed by 4 bases and 1 base, with 18 bases remaining between them. CDR1 is SGHDT and CDR2 is YYEEEE in the germline V gene. The CDR3 DNA sequence: TGTGCCAGCAGCCCCTGGCCCGGGGGCGATTCCTACGAGCAGTACTTC. Protein: CASSPWPGGDSYEQYF. Looking up the rest from reference TRBV5-6 and TRBJ2-7 gives the full variable domain: DAGVTQSPTHLIKTRGQQVTLRCSPKSGHDTVSWYQQALGQGPQFIFQYYEEEERQRGNFPDRFSGHQFPNYSSELNVNALLLGDSALYLCASSPWPGGDSYEQYFGPGTRLTVT.

The gene calls are TRBV10-3 and TRBJ1-4; no clear D gene. Germline V gene data show CDR1 as ENHRY and CDR2 as SYGVKD. Trimming cost V 4 bases and J 2 bases, with 20 bases left between them. CDR3 size: 18 residues. The chain's CDR3 is CAISANDGGRSTNEKLFF. In DNA form, the CDR3 reads TGTGCCATCAGTGCAAACGACGGTGGACGGAGCACTAATGAAAAACTGTTTTTT.

V is TRBV14 and J is TRBJ2-1; 11 positions agree with TRBD1. In germline, CDR1 is SGHDN, CDR2 FVKESK. The CDR3 length is 18 residues. With 1 base clipped from V and 8 bases from J, the junction kept 13 bases outside the gene matches. The DNA of the CDR3 is TGTGCCAGCAGCCAAGCTATTTTTCCGGGACAGGGGGACTATGAGCAGTTCTTC. Protein: CASSQAIFPGQGDYEQFF.

This clone was observed once. This chain connects TRBV27 to TRBJ2-5, with 7 positions matching TRBD2. Germline V gives CDR1 MNHEY, CDR2 SMNVEV (reference sequence). The CDR3 is 15 amino acids. V shed 5 bases, J shed 2 bases, and the junction held 8 bases outside the gene matches. CDR3 protein: CASSPYTAGQETQYF. For the CDR3, the DNA is TGTGCCAGCAGTCCCTATACAGCGGGGCAAGAGACCCAGTACTTC.

The chain uses TRBV5-4 and TRBJ1-2, with a weak D call TRBD1 (5 bases). V was pared by 0 bases and J by 0 bases, with 9 bases between. CDR1 is SGHNT and CDR2 is YYREEE in the germline V gene (reference sequence). The CDR3 extends over 15 amino acids. The CDR3 DNA reads as TGTGCCAGCAGCTTGGACGGGGGGGCTAACTATGGCTACACCTTC. This codes for CASSLDGGANYGYTF.

Comment on this clone: Sequence at one end of the junction differs from germline and may be a read error. The rearrangement uses TRBV7-8 and TRBJ1-1; 7 bases align to TRBD1. This CDR3 contains 18 residues. Germline CDR1 and CDR2: SGHVS and FQNEAQ. DNA for the CDR3: TGTGCCAGCAGCACCCAAATTTTCTCGGGACAGCCGAACTCTGAAGCTTTCTTT. Its protein product is CASSTQIFSGQPNSEAFF.

The V gene is TRBV2, the J gene TRBJ2-2; D might be TRBD2 (7 bases). This CDR3 is 14 amino acids long. The V and J ends lost 2 bases and 6 bases respectively, with 10 bases between them. Germline-derived CDR1 and CDR2 are SNHLY and FYNNEI. The CDR3 protein is CASSETGRAGELFF. The CDR3 DNA follows: TGTGCCAGCAGTGAAACAGGGAGGGCCGGGGAGCTGTTTTTT.

This clone is labeled medium-sized. The genes are TRBV18 and TRBJ1-1, with a weak D call TRBD1 (6 bases). In germline, CDR1 is KGHSH, CDR2 LQKENI. Deletions cut 2 bases from V and 4 bases from J, with 11 bases between. CDR3 size: 14 residues. The CDR3 loop is CASSPETGITEAFF. CDR3 in DNA: TGTGCCAGCTCACCAGAGACAGGAATCACTGAAGCTTTCTTT.

This chain links TRBV12-5 with TRBJ2-7, with D hard to call. Between the trimmed V and J ends, which lost 6 bases and 1 base, there was a span of 7 bases. The CDR3 length is 12 residues. Germline-derived CDR1 and CDR2 are LGHNT and FRNRAP. The CDR3 reads CASGRLSYEQYF. DNA of the CDR3: TGTGCTAGTGGCAGACTTTCCTACGAGCAGTACTTC.

The chain is built from TRBV5-4 and TRBJ2-7; TRBD1 matches 8 bases. The germline CDR1 and CDR2 sequences are SGHNT and YYREEE (reference sequence). After removal of 4 bases from V and 3 bases from J, the junction contained 12 bases not matched to a gene. The CDR3 runs to 16 residues. The CDR3: CASSKPDGTGDYEQYF. CDR3 nucleotides: TGTGCCAGCAGCAAACCTGACGGGACAGGTGACTACGAGCAGTACTTC.

The J gene is TRBJ2-7, the V gene TRBV4-3; D possibly corresponds to TRBD1 (6 bases). Germline V gene data show CDR1 as LGHNA and CDR2 as YSLEER. V was pared by 4 bases and J by 0 bases, with 10 bases between. The CDR3 covers 14 residues. The CDR3 DNA is TGCGCCAGCAGCCGGCAGGGGTCCTCCTACGAGCAGTACTTC. Its protein product is CASSRQGSSYEQYF.

The chain carries TRBV21-1 and TRBJ2-3. TRBV21-1 is assigned pseudogene status. This CDR3 region has 20 residues. The CDR3 loop reads CANSIAGRGGIRLSTDTQYF. The CDR3 DNA reads TGTGCCAACTCAATCGCGGGCAGGGGAGGAATCAGGTTAAGCACAGATACGCAGTATTTT.

This clone has just one count. CDR3 protein: CASSSSGEGNQPQHF. The CDR3 DNA sequence: TGCGCCAGCAGCTCATCAGGGGAAGGCAATCAGCCCCAGCATTTT. J is TRBJ1-5 and V is TRBV5-1; D is perhaps TRBD1 (6 bases). Germline CDR1 reads SGHRS; CDR2 reads YFSETQ. Between the trimmed V and J ends, which lost 3 bases and 2 bases, there was a span of 12 bases. CDR3 length: 15 residues.

This clone has just a few counts. The rearrangement uses TRBV5-4 and TRBJ1-1, with D possibly being TRBD1 (5 bases). The CDR3 has 14 amino acids. The ends were cut back, 4 bases at V and 4 bases at J, with 14 bases in the middle. Germline CDR1 is SGHNT and CDR2 is YYREEE (reference sequence). CDR3 in amino acids: CASSRGAGTTEAFF. The CDR3 DNA follows: TGTGCCAGCAGCCGGGGCGCAGGGACCACTGAAGCTTTCTTT.

This chain links TRBV10-3 with TRBJ1-1; TRBD1 aligns across 7 bases. The CDR3 covers 14 residues. The trim removed 3 bases at V and 4 bases at J, leaving 5 bases unmatched. CDR1 and CDR2 from the germline V gene are ENHRY and SYGVKD. The CDR3 nucleotides are TGTGCCATCAGTGATGGACAGGCGGTCACTGAAGCTTTCTTT. It is translated as CAISDGQAVTEAFF.

The chain links TRBV5-1 to TRBJ2-1, with 10 bases matching TRBD2. Trimming took 4 bases from V and 3 from J; bases not matched to a gene: 4. The germline gives CDR1 SGHRS, CDR2 YFSETQ. The CDR3 length is 15 residues. This chain's CDR3 is CASSKAGGFYNEQFF. CDR3 sequence (DNA): TGCGCCAGCAGCAAAGCGGGGGGGTTCTACAATGAGCAGTTCTTC.

This chain joins TRBV21-1 and TRBJ1-5. TRBV21-1 is a recognized pseudogene. The CDR3 consists of 14 residues. The CDR3 spells CASSKSDVNQPQHF. The CDR3 DNA reads as TGTGCCAGCAGCAAAAGTGACGTCAATCAGCCCCAGCATTTT.